This TCR beta chain comes out of a study of T cell changes during pregnancy in multiple sclerosis. In germline, CDR1 is LNHDA, CDR2 SQIVND (reference sequence). V gave up 1 base and J gave up 2 bases; unmatched junction bases: 5. There are 16 residues in the CDR3. TCRdb's table, derived via immunoSEQ multiplex PCR, lists solely in-frame clones and lacks some. The sample has around 47,000 clones, almost 95% seen once. This TCR came from a female donor with multiple sclerosis, enrolled in a pregnancy study. The chain combines TRBV19 with TRBJ2-7; 10 positions agree with TRBD2. Source: CD8+ T cells from peripheral blood mononuclear cells, taken in the first trimester of pregnancy. The CDR3 is CASSIAYSGRTYEQYF. The CDR3 bases are TGTGCCAGTAGTATAGCGTATAGCGGGAGGACCTACGAGCAGTACTTC.